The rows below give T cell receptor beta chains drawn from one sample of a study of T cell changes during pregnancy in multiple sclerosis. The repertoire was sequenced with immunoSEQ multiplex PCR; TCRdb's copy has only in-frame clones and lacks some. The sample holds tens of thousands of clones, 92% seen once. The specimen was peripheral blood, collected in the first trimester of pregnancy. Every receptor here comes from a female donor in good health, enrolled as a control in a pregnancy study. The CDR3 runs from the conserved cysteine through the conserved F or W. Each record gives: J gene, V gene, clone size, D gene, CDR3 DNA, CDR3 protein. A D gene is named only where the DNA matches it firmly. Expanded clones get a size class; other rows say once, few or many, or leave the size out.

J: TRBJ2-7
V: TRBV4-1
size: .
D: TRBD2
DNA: TGCGCCAGCAGCCAAGCGGGACTAGCGTCGTACGAGCAGTACTTC
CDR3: CASSQAGLASYEQYF

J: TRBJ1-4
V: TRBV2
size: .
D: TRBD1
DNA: TGTGCCAGCAGTGGGGACAGGGGAACGGAAAAACTGTTTTTT
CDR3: CASSGDRGTEKLFF

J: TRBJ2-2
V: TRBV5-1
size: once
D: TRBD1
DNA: TGCGCCAGCAGCTTAGGACAGGGCGGCACCGGGGAGCTGTTTTTT
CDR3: CASSLGQGGTGELFF

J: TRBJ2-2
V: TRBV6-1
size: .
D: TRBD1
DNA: TGTGCCAGCAGTGCTCCCGGGACAGAGAACACCGGGGAGCTGTTTTTT
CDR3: CASSAPGTENTGELFF

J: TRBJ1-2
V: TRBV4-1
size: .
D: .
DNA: TGCGCCAGCAGCCAAGAGGGTTCAGGAAAGCTTAACTATGGCTACACCTTC
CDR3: CASSQEGSGKLNYGYTF

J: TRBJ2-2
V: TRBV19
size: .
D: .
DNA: TGTGCCAGTAGGCCCTTGCGGGGACTTAACACCGGGGAGCTGTTTTTT
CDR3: CASRPLRGLNTGELFF

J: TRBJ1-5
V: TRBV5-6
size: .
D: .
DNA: TGTGCCAGCAGCGTTGGGGCTAGCAATCAGCCCCAGCATTTT
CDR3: CASSVGASNQPQHF

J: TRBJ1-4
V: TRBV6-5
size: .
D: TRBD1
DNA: TGTGCCAGCAGTTTCCGTCGGACAGGAACTAATGAAAAACTGTTTTTT
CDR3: CASSFRRTGTNEKLFF

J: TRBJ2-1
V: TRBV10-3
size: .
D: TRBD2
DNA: TGTGCCATCAGTGAGCTCTCCTGGCTAGCGGGAGTCAATGAGCAGTTCTTC
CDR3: CAISELSWLAGVNEQFF

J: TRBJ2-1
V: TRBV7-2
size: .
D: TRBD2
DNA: TGTGCCAGCAGCTTAACAAGAGGGACTAGCGGGAGGGACTACAATGAGCAGTTCTTC
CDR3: CASSLTRGTSGRDYNEQFF

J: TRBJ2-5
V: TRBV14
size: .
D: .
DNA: TGTGCCAGCAGCCGAGCGGAGGACTTAAGGGTTCGTGGGGCCCAGTACTTC
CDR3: CASSRAEDLRVRGAQYF

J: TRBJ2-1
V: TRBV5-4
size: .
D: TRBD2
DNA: TGTGCCAGCAGCTTGAAGGGTGGAGCGGGAGGTACCTCCTACAATGAGCAGTTCTTC
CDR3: CASSLKGGAGGTSYNEQFF

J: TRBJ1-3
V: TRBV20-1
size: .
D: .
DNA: TGCAGTGCCCCTACCGGAAACACCATATATTTT
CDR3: CSAPTGNTIYF

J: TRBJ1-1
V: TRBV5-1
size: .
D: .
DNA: TGCGCCAGCAGCCCCGAACAGACCATGAACACTGAAGCTTTCTTT
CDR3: CASSPEQTMNTEAFF

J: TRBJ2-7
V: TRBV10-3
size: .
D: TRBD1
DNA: TGTGCCATCAGGACAGACAGGGGCTCCTACGAGCAGTACTTC
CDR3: CAIRTDRGSYEQYF

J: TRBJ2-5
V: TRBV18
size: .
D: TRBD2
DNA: TGTGCCAGCTCACCAACTAGCGGGAGCTCGGAAGAGACCCAGTACTTC
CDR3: CASSPTSGSSEETQYF

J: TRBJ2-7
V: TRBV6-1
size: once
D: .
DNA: TGTGCCAGCAGTGAAGCAGCCGGGGGCTACGAGCAGTACTTC
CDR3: CASSEAAGGYEQYF

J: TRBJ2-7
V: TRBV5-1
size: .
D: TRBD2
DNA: TGCGCCAGCAGCCCCGGGACTAGCGGGTTGACCTACGAGCAGTACTTC
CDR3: CASSPGTSGLTYEQYF

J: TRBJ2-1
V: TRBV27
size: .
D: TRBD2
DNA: TGTGCCAGCATACCCGGGACTAGCGGGAGCAATGAGCAGTTCTTC
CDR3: CASIPGTSGSNEQFF

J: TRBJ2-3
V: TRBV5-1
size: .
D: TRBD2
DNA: TGCGCCAGCAGGACTAGCGGGGACACAGATACGCAGTATTTT
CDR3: CASRTSGDTDTQYF

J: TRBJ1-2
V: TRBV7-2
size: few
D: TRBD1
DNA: TGTGCCAGCAGCTTCGGACAGGGGGAGGGGGAAAGTAGTGGCTACACCTTC
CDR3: CASSFGQGEGESSGYTF

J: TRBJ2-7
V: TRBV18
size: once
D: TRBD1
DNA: TGTGCCAGCTCACGAGGGACAGGGGGGGACTACGAGCAGTACTTC
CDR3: CASSRGTGGDYEQYF

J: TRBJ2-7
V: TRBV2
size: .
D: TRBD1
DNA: TGTGCCAGCAGAAAGGGACAGGGGGCGAGCTACGAGCAGTACTTC
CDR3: CASRKGQGASYEQYF

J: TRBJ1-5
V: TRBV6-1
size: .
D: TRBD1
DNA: TGTGCCAGCAGTGAAATACCCGGGACAGCAAATCAGCCCCAGCATTTT
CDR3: CASSEIPGTANQPQHF

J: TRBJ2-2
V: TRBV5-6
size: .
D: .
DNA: TGTGCCAGCAGCTTGGCGGCAGGGAACACCGGGGAGCTGTTTTTT
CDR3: CASSLAAGNTGELFF

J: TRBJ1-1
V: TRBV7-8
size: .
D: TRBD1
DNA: TGTGCCAGCAGCCGGCGGACAGGGGGCACTGAAGCTTTCTTT
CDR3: CASSRRTGGTEAFF

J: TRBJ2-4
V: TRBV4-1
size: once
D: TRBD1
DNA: TGCGCCAGCAGCCAAGTCCGACAGGGGGCGGACATTCAGTACTTC
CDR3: CASSQVRQGADIQYF

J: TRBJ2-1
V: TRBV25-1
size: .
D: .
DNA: TGTGCCAGCAGTGAATCGACAGGGACTTCTTACAATGAGCAGTTCTTC
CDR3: CASSESTGTSYNEQFF

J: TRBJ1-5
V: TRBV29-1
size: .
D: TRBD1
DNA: TGCAGCGTTACAGGGGGCGGAGGTCAGCCCCAGCATTTT
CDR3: CSVTGGGGQPQHF

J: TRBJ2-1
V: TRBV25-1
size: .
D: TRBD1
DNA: TGTGCCAGCAGTGAATCCGACAGGGCGTACAATGAGCAGTTCTTC
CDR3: CASSESDRAYNEQFF

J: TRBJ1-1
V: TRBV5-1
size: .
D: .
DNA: TGCGCCAGCAGCCGGGACATTGGCGCTGAAGCTTTCTTT
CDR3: CASSRDIGAEAFF

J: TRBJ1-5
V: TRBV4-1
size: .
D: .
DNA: TGCGCCAGCAGCCAAGATCCGAAAGGAGTTTCAAGCAATCAGCCCCAGCATTTT
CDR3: CASSQDPKGVSSNQPQHF

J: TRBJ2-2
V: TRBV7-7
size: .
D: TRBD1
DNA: TGTGCCAGCAGCCCCGGGACAGGGGCGAACACCGGGGAGCTGTTTTTT
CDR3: CASSPGTGANTGELFF

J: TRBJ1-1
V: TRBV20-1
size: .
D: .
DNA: TGCAGCACCCGGACAGTCACTGAAGCTTTCTTT
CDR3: CSTRTVTEAFF

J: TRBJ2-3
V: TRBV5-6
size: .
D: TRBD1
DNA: TGTGCCAGCAGCAATCCGGACAGGGGAGACCCAGATACGCAGTATTTT
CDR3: CASSNPDRGDPDTQYF

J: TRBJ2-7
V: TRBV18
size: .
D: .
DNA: TGTGCCAGCTCAAGGGACTTTCCCTACGAGCAGTACTTC
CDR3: CASSRDFPYEQYF

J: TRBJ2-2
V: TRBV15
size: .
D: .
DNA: TGTGCCACCAGCAGAGAACCTAAGGGGCGGGGCACCGGGGAGCTGTTTTTT
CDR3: CATSREPKGRGTGELFF

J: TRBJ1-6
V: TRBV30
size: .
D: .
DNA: TGTGCCTGGACTTCGGGGGAAAATTCACCCCTCCACTTT
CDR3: CAWTSGENSPLHF

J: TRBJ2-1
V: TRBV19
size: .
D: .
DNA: TGTGCCAGTAGTGATAGTGGGGAGGATGAGCAGTTCTTC
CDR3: CASSDSGEDEQFF

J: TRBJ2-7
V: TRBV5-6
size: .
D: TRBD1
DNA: TGTGCCAGCAGCTTGGCCGGGGGGACAGGGGATAGAGACGAGCAGTACTTC
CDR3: CASSLAGGTGDRDEQYF

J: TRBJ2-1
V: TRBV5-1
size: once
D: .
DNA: TGCGCCAGCAGCTTGGTAGGGGAAACCTACAATGAGCAGTTCTTC
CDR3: CASSLVGETYNEQFF

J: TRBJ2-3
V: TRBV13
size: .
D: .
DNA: TGTGCCAGCAGTCATGGCCGGGACTTAATCGATACGCAGTATTTT
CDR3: CASSHGRDLIDTQYF

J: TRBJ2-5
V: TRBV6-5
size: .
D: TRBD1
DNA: TGTGCCAGCAGTTCTGGACAGGGGCCGTACTTC
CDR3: CASSSGQGPYF

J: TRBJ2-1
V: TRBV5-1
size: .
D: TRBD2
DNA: TGCGCCAGCAGCCCAGATGGGAGGGCGGGGGTCTACAATGAGCAGTTCTTC
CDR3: CASSPDGRAGVYNEQFF

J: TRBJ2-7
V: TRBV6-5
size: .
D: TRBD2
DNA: TGTGCCAGCAATAGCGGGAGGTATTCTACGAGGCAGTACTTC
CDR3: CASNSGRYSTRQYF

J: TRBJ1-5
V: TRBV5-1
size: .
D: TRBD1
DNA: TGCGCCAGCAGTACGACAGGGTTACGGGAGCCCCAGCATTTT
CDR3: CASSTTGLREPQHF

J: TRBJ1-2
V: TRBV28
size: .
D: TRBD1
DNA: TGTGCCAGCAGGCCCGGGACAGAAGATGGCTACACCTTC
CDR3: CASRPGTEDGYTF

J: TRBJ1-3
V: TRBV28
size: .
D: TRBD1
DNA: TGTGCCAGCAGGGACAGACAGGGGGCGCCGGGAAACACCATATATTTT
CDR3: CASRDRQGAPGNTIYF

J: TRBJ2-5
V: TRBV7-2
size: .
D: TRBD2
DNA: TGTGCCAGCAGCTTATTACTAGCGGGAGAAGGAGAGACCCAGTACTTC
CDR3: CASSLLLAGEGETQYF

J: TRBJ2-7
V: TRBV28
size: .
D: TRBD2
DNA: TGTGCCAGCAGCTCCGGGACTAGCGGGAGAGAAGGCTACGAGCAGTACTTC
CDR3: CASSSGTSGREGYEQYF

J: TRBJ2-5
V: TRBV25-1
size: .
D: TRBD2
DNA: TGTGCCAGCGGTACTAGCGGGAGTCCACAAGAGACCCAGTACTTC
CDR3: CASGTSGSPQETQYF

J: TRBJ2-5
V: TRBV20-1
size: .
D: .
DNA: TGCAGTGCTAGAGCTTGGACCCAGTACTTC
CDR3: CSARAWTQYF

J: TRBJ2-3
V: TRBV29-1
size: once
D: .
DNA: TGCAGCGTTGAAGATCTAAAACATACGCAGTATTTT
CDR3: CSVEDLKHTQYF

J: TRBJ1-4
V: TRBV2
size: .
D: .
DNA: TGTGCCAGCGGGACTACAGGTGCAACTAATGAAAAACTGTTTTTT
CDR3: CASGTTGATNEKLFF

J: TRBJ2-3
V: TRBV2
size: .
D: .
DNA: TGTGCCAGCAGGAGGGGCGGGGGCCAGTATTTT
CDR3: CASRRGGGQYF

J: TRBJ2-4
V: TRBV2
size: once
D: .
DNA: TGTGCCAGCAGTCAAGAGGGGGTCAAAAACATTCAGTACTTC
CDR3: CASSQEGVKNIQYF

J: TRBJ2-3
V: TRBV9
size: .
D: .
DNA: TGTGCCAGCAGCGTAGTGGCAGGGGCCACAGATACGCAGTATTTT
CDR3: CASSVVAGATDTQYF

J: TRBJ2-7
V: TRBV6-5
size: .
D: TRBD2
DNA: TGTGCCAGCAGTTACATCATAGCGGGAGACTATAGCGAGCAGTACTTC
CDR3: CASSYIIAGDYSEQYF

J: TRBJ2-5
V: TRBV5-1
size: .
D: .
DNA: TGCGCCAGCAGCTTGGCGGCAGGGCAAGAGACCCAGTACTTC
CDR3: CASSLAAGQETQYF

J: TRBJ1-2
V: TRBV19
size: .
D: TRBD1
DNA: TGTGCCAGTAGGCTGACAGGGGGCTATGGCTACACCTTC
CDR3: CASRLTGGYGYTF